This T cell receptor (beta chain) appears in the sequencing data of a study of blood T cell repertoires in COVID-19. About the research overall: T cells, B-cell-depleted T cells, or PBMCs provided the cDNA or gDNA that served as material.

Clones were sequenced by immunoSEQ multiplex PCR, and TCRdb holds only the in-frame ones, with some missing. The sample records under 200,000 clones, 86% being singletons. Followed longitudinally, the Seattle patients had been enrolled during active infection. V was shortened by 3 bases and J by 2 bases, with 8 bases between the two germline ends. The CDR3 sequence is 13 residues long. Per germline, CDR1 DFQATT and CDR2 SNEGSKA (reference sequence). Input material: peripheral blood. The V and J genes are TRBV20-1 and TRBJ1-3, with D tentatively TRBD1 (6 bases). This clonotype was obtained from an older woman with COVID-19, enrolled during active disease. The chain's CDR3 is CSASSGAGNTIYF. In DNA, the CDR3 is TGCAGTGCTAGTTCAGGGGCTGGAAACACCATATATTTT.